Included here is one TCR beta chain sequence, with context. Its antigen is unknown. Base qualities are missing; no much larger clone stands one base away. The data derive from a study of OX40 agonist ivuxolimab in advanced cancers. Describing the broader study: Ivuxolimab was a fully human IgG2 agonistic monoclonal antibody targeting the costimulatory receptor OX40 (CD134). Intravenous ivuxolimab was administered to patients every 2 weeks at six dose levels: 0.01, 0.1, 0.3, 1.5, 3 and 10 mg/kg. Among the roughly 54 dose-escalation patients, about 19 had hepatocellular carcinoma, 15 or so melanoma, 9 renal cell carcinoma and 9 head and neck cancer. The dose-escalation cohort was around 83% male with a mean age of about 60 years, ranging from roughly 20 to 80. Patients were allowed to have had prior anti-PD-1, anti-PD-L1 or anti-CTLA-4 therapy, and roughly 40% of the dose-escalation patients had previously received checkpoint inhibitors. Partial responses occurred in three dose-escalation patients, of whom one had hepatocellular carcinoma and two had cutaneous melanoma. Peripheral TCRbeta sequencing was intended to test whether TCR sequence diversity was altered and clonal T-cell expansion was caused by ivuxolimab. The monotherapy dose-escalation portion (N ≈ 50 patients) of the phase I ivuxolimab trial is reported in the paper.

Trimming costs V 7 bases and J 8 bases, and their ends lie 21 bases apart. Sequences SQVTM (CDR1) and ANQGSEA (CDR2) are obtained from the germline V gene. From its cysteine to its phenylalanine, the CDR3 spans 14 amino acids. The retained sequence is limited to the CDR3, 42 bases, with the frame set at the first base. The study at large found these results: Low levels of normalized T-cell clonal expansion were also seen in some patients who did not respond. On average, CD8+ T cells showed more expanded clones than CD4+ T cells after ivuxolimab. The antigen specificity of the peripheral T cells that underwent clonal expansion was not determined. At doses of 0.1 to 3.0 mg/kg, clonal expansion of both CD4+ and CD8+ blood T cells was observed from baseline to week 6. Partial responders in the 0.1-3.0 mg/kg groups had among the lowest normalized peripheral clonal expansion, especially among CD8+ T cells.

Patients with autoimmune disease history or receiving systemic immunosuppression were excluded from the trial. Peripheral blood for TCR sequencing was collected from all dose cohorts at baseline, on cycle 4 day 1, and on cycle 7 day 1. Samples came from an open-label, multicenter, first-in-human phase I dose-escalation trial of ivuxolimab. The trial enrolled adults with locally advanced or metastatic head and neck squamous cell, hepatocellular, melanoma or renal cell carcinoma. Before TCR sequencing, CD4+ T cells and CD8+ T cells from peripheral blood were sorted into separate populations. For sequencing of the TCRbeta CDR3 region, genomic DNA was extracted from the sorted cells. The immunoSEQ Assay was used to sequence the TCRbeta CDR3 regions. Imported from immuneACCESS, the table was reduced by TCRdb to in-frame sequences with V and J called. These copies leave out some clones; in studies compared against another copy, an unresolved V gene accounts for under half, and the cause of the remainder is not known. The sample has 100,000 to 150,000 clones on record, under 95% of them singletons. Of the sample, about 0.81% is held by the ten largest clones.

The sequence derives from an adult with an advanced solid tumor such as melanoma, head and neck, liver or kidney cancer. This material consisted of CD4+ or CD8+ T cells sorted from blood, taken in a trial of the OX40 agonist ivuxolimab. The sequence joins TRBV29-1 to TRBJ2-1; TRBD2 might be the D gene, on 6 matching bases. The DNA sequence is TGCAGCGCCATACTAAGCCGGGGGTTCGATGAGCAGTTCTTC. This encodes CSAILSRGFDEQFF.